This is a list of T cell receptor beta chains from one sample in a study of shared clonotypes between healthy human individuals. Produced via immunoSEQ multiplex PCR; TCRdb's table is partial and in-frame only. The sample consists of millions of clones, approximately 90% of them appearing once. The sequenced sample was naive CD4+ T cells sorted from blood. These receptors were collected from a man between 18 and 35 years old in good health. CDR3s include the opening cysteine and the closing phenylalanine or tryptophan. Fields, in order: clone size, D gene, V gene, J gene, CDR3 DNA, CDR3 protein. The D gene is left open where the match is weak. Some rows have no size entry. The others give once, few or many, or a class for an expanded clone.

>.|TRBD1|TRBV19|TRBJ1-1
TGTGCCAGTAGACGGACAGGGGAGAACACTGAAGCTTTCTTT
CASRRTGENTEAFF
>once|.|TRBV6-5|TRBJ1-1
TGTGCCAGCAGTTACGTATTCACGGGAACTGAAGCTTTCTTT
CASSYVFTGTEAFF
>.|TRBD2|TRBV5-6|TRBJ2-5
TGTGCCAGCAGCATCTTAGCGGGGCCTGGGACCCAGTACTTC
CASSILAGPGTQYF
>.|.|TRBV9|TRBJ2-1
TGTGCCAGCAGCGTAGCCGGGACAAATTTTAATGAGCAGTTCTTC
CASSVAGTNFNEQFF
>.|.|TRBV28|TRBJ1-6
TGTGCCAGCAGTTTATTACAGGCCTCGAGCTCCTATAATTCACCCCTCCACTTT
CASSLLQASSSYNSPLHF
>.|.|TRBV10-3|TRBJ2-6
TGTGCCATCAATTTAGGACAAGCTGGGGCCAACGTCCTGACTTTC
CAINLGQAGANVLTF
>.|.|TRBV10-1|TRBJ1-6
TGCGCCAGCAGTGAGTCCCGAAATTCACCCCTCCACTTT
CASSESRNSPLHF
>.|TRBD1|TRBV6-5|TRBJ2-3
TGTGCCAGCAGGAGACGACAGGGGGCCGGGGATACGCAGTATTTT
CASRRRQGAGDTQYF
>once|.|TRBV9|TRBJ2-2
TGTGCCAGCAGCGCGCGGGTCGACACCGGGGAGCTGTTTTTT
CASSARVDTGELFF
>.|.|TRBV5-4|TRBJ2-1
TGTGCCAGCAGCTTGGGTGCCACCTCCGCCTACAATGAGCAGTTCTTC
CASSLGATSAYNEQFF
>.|.|TRBV30|TRBJ1-1
TGTGCCTGGAGCCCAGGACTGGGCGGGACTGAAGCTTTCTTT
CAWSPGLGGTEAFF
>once|.|TRBV19|TRBJ1-1
TGTGCCAGTAGTATAGTCCGGGGGAGTGCTGAAGCTTTCTTT
CASSIVRGSAEAFF
>.|.|TRBV14|TRBJ1-2
TGTGCCAGCAGCCAAGAGATCAATCGTAACTATGGCTACACCTTC
CASSQEINRNYGYTF
>.|.|TRBV19|TRBJ1-6
TGTGCCAGTAGTCCCTGGTATCCTCGGTCACCCCTCCACTTT
CASSPWYPRSPLHF
>.|TRBD1|TRBV6-1|TRBJ1-5
TGTGCCAGCAGTGCGGACAGGAGAACGAATAGCAATCAGCCCCAGCATTTT
CASSADRRTNSNQPQHF
>few|.|TRBV6-5|TRBJ1-1
TGTGCCAGCAGTCACAACACTGAAGCTTTCTTT
CASSHNTEAFF
>.|.|TRBV27|TRBJ1-5
TGTGCCAGCCATAGCAGGGAAAATTATAGCAATCAGCCCCAGCATTTT
CASHSRENYSNQPQHF
>.|.|TRBV2|TRBJ1-1
TGTGCCAGCACCGAGGGGGGAAACACTGAAGCTTTCTTT
CASTEGGNTEAFF
>few|.|TRBV30|TRBJ1-4
TGTGCCTGGAGTGTACAGGGAGTGGAAAAACTGTTTTTT
CAWSVQGVEKLFF
>once|TRBD1|TRBV30|TRBJ2-1
TGTGCCTGGGATGAGGGACAGACCTACAATGAGCAGTTCTTC
CAWDEGQTYNEQFF
>few|TRBD1|TRBV7-8|TRBJ1-6
TGTGCCAGCAGCTCAAGGACAGGGGACAATTCACCCCTCCACTTT
CASSSRTGDNSPLHF
>.|TRBD2|TRBV6-6|TRBJ2-7
TGTGCCAGCAGTTTTTTTAGCGGGGGATACTACGAGCAGTACTTC
CASSFFSGGYYEQYF
>.|TRBD1|TRBV5-1|TRBJ1-6
TGCGCCAGCAGCTTGACGACAGGGGGATCACCCCTCCACTTT
CASSLTTGGSPLHF
>.|TRBD1|TRBV5-4|TRBJ1-2
TGTGCCAGCAGCCCCCAAACAGGGGCCTATGGCTACACCTTC
CASSPQTGAYGYTF
>.|TRBD1|TRBV6-5|TRBJ2-5
TGTGCCAGCAGGACAGGGGGGCGAGAGACCCAGTACTTC
CASRTGGRETQYF
>.|.|TRBV6-1|TRBJ2-6
TGTGCCAGCAGGACAGACCAGGGGGCCAACGTCCTGACTTTC
CASRTDQGANVLTF
>once|.|TRBV25-1|TRBJ1-2
TGTGCCAGCAGTGACTCATTCCGGGGGCACTATGGCTACACCTTC
CASSDSFRGHYGYTF
>.|.|TRBV4-3|TRBJ1-5
TGCGCCAGCAGCCAAGATATTTTGGGCAACAATCAGCCCCAGCATTTT
CASSQDILGNNQPQHF
>.|.|TRBV15|TRBJ2-1
TGTGCCACCAGCAGAGGCCCGACCGGCACCTACAATGAGCAGTTCTTC
CATSRGPTGTYNEQFF
>.|.|TRBV5-1|TRBJ1-5
TGCGCCAGCAGCTTGGAGGGGGGTAGGGGCAATCAGCCCCAGCATTTT
CASSLEGGRGNQPQHF
>.|TRBD1|TRBV5-1|TRBJ2-7
TGCGCCAGCAGCTTGGGGACAGGGCACAACTACGAGCAGTACTTC
CASSLGTGHNYEQYF
>.|.|TRBV9|TRBJ1-1
TGTGCCAGCAGCCGAGACGGGAACACTGAAGCTTTCTTT
CASSRDGNTEAFF
>.|.|TRBV5-6|TRBJ2-1
TGTGCCAGCAGCTTGGCAAGTAGGGAGCAGTTCTTC
CASSLASREQFF
>few|.|TRBV19|TRBJ1-5
TGTGCCAGTAGTCTCGGGGGTGTTCAGGCGCCCCAGCATTTT
CASSLGGVQAPQHF
>once|TRBD2|TRBV7-9|TRBJ2-7
TGTGCCAGCAGCTCGGGACTAGCGGGTGGAAAGGTCGCCTACGAGCAGTACTTC
CASSSGLAGGKVAYEQYF
>.|.|TRBV5-5|TRBJ1-2
TGTGCCAGCAGCTTGGCCTGGCAGGGAAACTATGGCTACACCTTC
CASSLAWQGNYGYTF
>.|.|TRBV2|TRBJ1-5
TGTGCCAGCAGTGAGGCGGTGGGCAATCAGCCCCAGCATTTT
CASSEAVGNQPQHF
>.|.|TRBV14|TRBJ1-4
TGTGCCAGCAGCCAAGAATACGGGTCTACAGGCACCGAAAAACTGTTTTTT
CASSQEYGSTGTEKLFF
>.|.|TRBV7-8|TRBJ2-3
TGTGCCAGCAGCCCTGACTATTTCACAGATACGCAGTATTTT
CASSPDYFTDTQYF
>.|.|TRBV6-5|TRBJ2-3
TGTGCCAGCAGACCGGGACCGCGCACAGATACGCAGTATTTT
CASRPGPRTDTQYF
>.|TRBD1|TRBV19|TRBJ1-2
TGTGCCAGTACCCCCGGGACAGGGAAACCCAACTATGGCTACACCTTC
CASTPGTGKPNYGYTF
>.|TRBD1|TRBV29-1|TRBJ2-3
TGCAGCGCCGAAGTTACAGGGGCCCCCACAGATACGCAGTATTTT
CSAEVTGAPTDTQYF
>.|TRBD2|TRBV4-3|TRBJ2-3
TGCGCCAGCAGTCGCCACGGAGGGACTAGTGGGACAGATACGCAGTATTTT
CASSRHGGTSGTDTQYF
>.|TRBD1|TRBV6-1|TRBJ2-4
TGTGCCAGCAGTGGGACAGGGGGCAAAAACATTCAGTACTTC
CASSGTGGKNIQYF
>.|.|TRBV19|TRBJ2-2
TGTGCCAGTACGGTGAGGCAGACCGGGGAGCTGTTTTTT
CASTVRQTGELFF
>.|TRBD1|TRBV19|TRBJ1-6
TGTGCCAGTAGTATCCAGACAGGGGTCAGATCACCCCTCCACTTT
CASSIQTGVRSPLHF
>.|TRBD1|TRBV7-6|TRBJ1-3
TGTGCCAGCAGCTTATCCTCTCGACAGGGAATGGCTGGAAACACCATATATTTT
CASSLSSRQGMAGNTIYF
>.|.|TRBV6-5|TRBJ1-2
TGTGCCAGCAGTTACGCGGCAGGGGTCGGCTACACCTTC
CASSYAAGVGYTF
>.|TRBD2|TRBV2|TRBJ2-5
TGTGCCAGCAGTGTGATGGGACTAGCGCTGGGGGGACAAGAGACCCAGTACTTC
CASSVMGLALGGQETQYF
>.|.|TRBV6-5|TRBJ2-7
TGTGCCAGCAGTTACGGATTGGGTACCTACGAGCAGTACTTC
CASSYGLGTYEQYF
>.|TRBD1|TRBV7-2|TRBJ2-5
TGTGCCAGCAGCGGGCGGACAGGGGGAGAGACCCAGTACTTC
CASSGRTGGETQYF
>.|TRBD1|TRBV6-6|TRBJ2-7
TGTGCCAGCAGCCCAACACAGGGGCCCTACGAGCAGTACTTC
CASSPTQGPYEQYF
>.|.|TRBV2|TRBJ2-2
TGTGCCAGCACCGGGGGTGGCACCGGGGAGCTGTTTTTT
CASTGGGTGELFF
>once|.|TRBV5-5|TRBJ2-3
TGTGCCAGCAGGCTAGCAGGCACAGATACGCAGTATTTT
CASRLAGTDTQYF
>.|TRBD1|TRBV19|TRBJ2-3
TGTGCCAGTAGTATTTCGGGACAGGGAGTCGCAGATACGCAGTATTTT
CASSISGQGVADTQYF